Many counts were recorded for the clone carrying this T cell receptor (beta chain). Trimming left V 8 bases short and J 4 bases short, with 25 bases between. The V gene's germline CDR1 is SGDLS and CDR2 YYNGEE. The CDR3 has 16 residues. TCRdb recomputed calls from the 5' RACE reads with MiXCR, one row per CDR3 protein. The table lists around 310,000 distinct CDR3 sequences, roughly 15% of them singletons, with about a fifth in the top ten. The entry originates in a study of T-cell memory formation after mild COVID-19. The J gene is TRBJ2-7, the V gene TRBV9; D tentatively reads TRBD1 or TRBD2 (7 bases each). The TCR sequence derives from a man between 18 and 35 years old who had mild COVID-19 (a few samples of this study predate the infection). Cell type and time point are not known. The sample consisted of PBMCs or a T cell subset sorted from them (not recorded which). For the CDR3, the DNA is TGTGCCAGGGTCGCGCGGGGGTGGCAGGGGGAGTACGAGCAGTACTTC. This gives the protein CARVARGWQGEYEQYF.